The TCR beta chain under discussion was sequenced for a study of shared clonotypes between healthy human individuals. Clones were read by immunoSEQ multiplex PCR, and TCRdb kept only the in-frame ones, dropping some. The sample includes approximately 810,000 clones, more than 85% seen only once; the top ten take less than 25%. Comments on this clone: The antigen is not known.

This CDR3 comprises 13 residues. Trimming pared 4 bases from V and 4 bases from J, leaving 11 bases between. The germline V gene has CDR1 MGHRA and CDR2 YSYEKL. Terminally differentiated effector memory CD45RA+ cells were excluded from the naive CD8 cells, which were CD45RO-negative and positively selected for CCR7. Study-wide results and caveats: Compared with memory subsets, naive subsets generally had larger estimated richness. The rarefaction results pointed to incomplete sorted-subset sequencing despite large depth. Non-shared clonotypes displayed generation probabilities falling below those of clonotypes present in all four donors.

Input material: naive CD8+ T cells sorted from blood. The V gene is TRBV4-1, the J gene TRBJ2-7, with no clear D. The clonotype originates from a young man in good health. The CDR3 loop is CASSRIGLYEQYF. The CDR3 coding sequence is TGCGCCAGCAGCCGGATCGGGCTTTACGAGCAGTACTTC.